This TCR beta chain was profiled in a study of cytomegalovirus exposure and HLA in healthy donors. Findings of the study overall: Most TCRs appeared rarely, but some public TCRs recurred in many donors. Compared with the roughly 700-donor mean, an Asian-associated ancestry cluster reportedly had fewer N-insertions, according to a later analysis. In vitro data verified three CMV-associated chains as specific for CMV antigens.

About this clone: Antigen: not known.

Per germline, CDR1 SGHTA and CDR2 FQGTGA. The CDR3 is made up of 16 amino acids. Trimming at V came to 4 bases and at J to 3 bases, leaving 2 bases not matched to a gene. It was with 60 Vbeta and 13 Jbeta primers that the PCR ran. Measured with immunoSEQ multiplex PCR; TCRdb has only the in-frame clones, and not every one. The sample holds under 150,000 clones; around four fifths are singletons and the top ten take over 1.5%. The TCR comes from a middle-aged man in good health and CMV-seronegative. The chain employs TRBV7-3 and TRBJ2-6; 11 nucleotides match TRBD1. The sample was PBMCs. As DNA, the CDR3 is TGTGCCAGCAGCTGGACAGGGGGCGATGGGGCCAACGTCCTGACTTTC. Translated: CASSWTGGDGANVLTF.